This entry is about one T cell receptor beta chain. Its antigen has not been determined. No base qualities exist here, and no much larger clone lies one base off it. The sample's time point, from its label and the paper: cells obtained before transplantation from donor or recipient. CD3+CD4+ and CD3+CD8+ populations were FACS-sorted from unstimulated pre-transplant donor and recipient cells taken from spleen or lymph nodes. Library construction relied on the immunoSEQ multiplex PCR assay. For most patients, genomic DNA was isolated with the Qiagen DNeasy Blood and Tissue Kit and shipped frozen to Adaptive Biotechnologies for TCR sequencing. For most patients, high-throughput TCR-beta CDR3 sequencing of genomic DNA was performed by Adaptive Biotechnologies. In the paper's pipeline: TCR sequencing data for 18 patients were retrieved from Adaptive's ImmunoSEQ software; three other patients were processed with MiXCR and VDJtools. To correct CD4 versus CD8 sorting errors, sequences present in both subsets at a frequency ratio below 5:1 were removed. CDR3 nucleotide sequences shared between donor and recipient were removed because their origin could not be assigned. To count as alloreactive, a clone needed at least 2-fold expansion over unstimulated cells and a minimum CFSE-low frequency of 0.002% (template counts) or 0.001% (read counts). A clone was considered mappable if detected in the sequenced pre-transplant spleen, lymph node, or MLR CFSE-low populations of the donor or recipient. The cumulative frequency of alloreactive clones was calculated as a percentage of all sequences, weighted by copy number. TCRdb provides this immuneACCESS table in a form limited to in-frame rearrangements. Some clones are lacking; in checked studies, under half of them reflect an unresolved V gene, and why the rest are absent is not known. The V and J calls and the clone size are those of that table, but D and trimming were determined from the DNA. This sample lists about 98,000 clones; 75% to 90% were detected once. In total, the top ten clones hold approximately 17% of the sample.

V drops 0 bases and J drops 6 bases, leaving 10 bases in between. CDR1 and CDR2, per the germline V gene, are SGDLS and YYNGEE. The CDR3 has 13 amino acids, counting the end cysteine and phenylalanine. Kept here is only the CDR3 DNA, which spans 39 bases and is read in frame from base 1. These data originate in a study of graft-versus-host responses after intestinal transplantation (dated by TCRdb to the early 2020s). Background for the entire study: Recipients received multivisceral, liver-intestinal, or isolated intestinal transplants. Anti-thymocyte globulin induction was given to all recipients, followed by maintenance tacrolimus and steroids for about 3 years. After intestinal transplantation, graft-versus-host and host-versus-graft alloreactive T cell clones in the graft, circulation and bone marrow were tracked using bulk TCR-beta CDR3 sequencing. To identify alloreactive clones, pre-transplant mixed lymphocyte reaction products were sequenced and then compared with unstimulated pre-transplant donor and recipient T cells. Of the roughly 26 intestinal transplant recipients enrolled in the cohort, one of whom was a retransplant, a few patients without pretransplant specimens were excluded. Donor T cell macrochimerism was defined as a peak of at least 4% donor T cells among recipient peripheral blood mononuclear cells. Instead of going to the commercial service, samples from a few later patients were sequenced in-house on an Illumina MiSeq and processed with MiXCR. What the study reported, not specific to this receptor: High GvH to HvG T cell clonal ratios were observed in the allografts of patients with donor T cell macrochimerism. Conclusions were limited by the relatively low number and heterogeneity of intestinal transplant patients. Peak levels of circulating GvH clones were associated with declines in HvG clones early after transplant. GvH clones were detected in recipient bone marrow, and some of these GvH clones were observed earlier in ileal mucosa or blood, consistent with an intestinal mucosal origin.

The TCR was taken from a human donor who received an intestinal transplant. The chain uses TRBV9 and TRBJ2-7; TRBD1 is a possible D gene, resting on 5 matching bases. Source: unstimulated CD8+ T cells sorted from spleen or lymph node cells, taken before intestinal transplant. The CDR3 loop reads CASSVEGQSEQYF. The DNA sequence is given as TGTGCCAGCAGCGTAGAGGGGCAGAGCGAGCAGTACTTC.